These 27 T cell receptor beta chains came from one sample sequenced in a study of cytomegalovirus exposure and HLA in healthy donors. The PCR contained 60 Vbeta and 13 Jbeta primers. Sequencing was performed with immunoSEQ multiplex PCR; in TCRdb, only in-frame clones are kept and a portion is missing. Here the sample spans 130,000 or so clones, less than 10% being singletons. The sample consisted of PBMCs. These receptors all come from a middle-aged woman in good health and CMV-seropositive.

The chain carries TRBV10-3 and TRBJ2-7, with 9 positions matching TRBD1. J lost 3 bases, V lost 6 bases, and 0 bases had no gene match. From germline, CDR1 is ENHRY and CDR2 SYGVKD. The CDR3 consists of 12 residues. In nucleotides, the CDR3 is TGTGCCATCAGGGACAGGGGCTACGAGCAGTACTTC. It translates to CAIRDRGYEQYF.

The chain combines TRBV18 with TRBJ1-6; D is perhaps TRBD1 (5 bases). Trimming pared 0 bases from V and 7 bases from J, leaving 13 bases between. This CDR3 has 16 amino acids. Germline CDR1 is KGHSH and CDR2 is LQKENI. The CDR3 nucleotides are TGTGCCAGCTCACCACCGAGCGCAGGGCAAAATTCACCCCTCCACTTT. It codes for CASSPPSAGQNSPLHF.

This clone was seen a few times. Other nucleotide sequences from this sample produce the same CDR3. The chain combines TRBV9 with TRBJ1-3, with D possibly TRBD1 on 6 matching bases. Trimming left V 4 bases short and J 4 bases short, with 12 bases between. Germline CDR1 and CDR2: SGDLS and YYNGEE. The CDR3 has 14 residues. The CDR3 bases are TGTGCCAGCAGCCCCACAGGGAGCGGAAACACCATATATTTT. Encoded protein: CASSPTGSGNTIYF.

For this clone: Since no conserved phenylalanine or tryptophan closes the CDR3, a read error is the likely cause. V gene TRBV5-1 combines with J gene TRBJ1-6; D not certain. The CDR3 runs 14 residues. Trimming shortened V by 1 base and J by 5 bases, and 7 bases separated the two germline ends. In germline, CDR1 is SGHRS, CDR2 YFSETQ. CDR3 region: CASSLSVNNSPLHS. CDR3 nucleotides: TGCGCCAGCAGCTTGTCGGTAAATAATTCACCCCTCCACTCT.

This clone was observed a few times. The gene calls are TRBV2 and TRBJ1-2, with a possible D match to TRBD1 (5 bases). The ends were cut back, 7 bases at V and 3 bases at J, with 18 bases in the middle. CDR1 and CDR2 from the germline V gene are SNHLY and FYNNEI. The CDR3 is made up of 15 amino acids. The CDR3: CASNLVPGQDYGYTF. DNA for the CDR3: TGTGCCAGCAACCTCGTCCCAGGGCAAGACTATGGCTACACCTTC.

The chain employs TRBV19 and TRBJ1-2, with TRBD1 matching over 8 bases. This CDR3 region has 13 residues. V shed 5 bases and J 8 bases; nucleotides not matched to a gene: 7. Germline-derived CDR1 and CDR2 are LNHDA and SQIVND (reference sequence). The CDR3 nucleotides read TGTGCCAGTAGTTCCCAGGGGGCGCGCGGCTACACCTTC. Amino acids: CASSSQGARGYTF.

This clone was observed a handful of times. The rearrangement uses TRBV28 and TRBJ2-3; D might be TRBD2 (6 bases). This CDR3 has 15 residues. Germline V gene sequence: CDR1 MDHEN, CDR2 SYDVKM. V was pared by 11 bases and J by 1 base, with 19 bases between. The CDR3 DNA reads TGTGCCGGCGGGACTCCAGGAATCGGCACAGATACGCAGTATTTT. Amino acids: CAGGTPGIGTDTQYF.

The V gene is TRBV25-1, the J gene TRBJ2-7, with 7 bases identical to TRBD1. This CDR3 has 13 residues. The V and J ends lost 6 bases and 3 bases, in that order; junction bases with no gene match: 5. The germline V gene has CDR1 MGHDK and CDR2 SYGVNS. The CDR3 DNA reads as TGTGCCAGCAGCCCGGGACAGAACTACGAGCAGTACTTC. Amino acids: CASSPGQNYEQYF.

V is TRBV9 and J is TRBJ1-1, with 8 bases lining up with TRBD1. The V gene end was trimmed by 7 bases and the J gene end by 1 base; junction bases not matched to a gene: 15. From germline, CDR1 is SGDLS and CDR2 YYNGEE. This CDR3 region has 17 residues. The CDR3 spells CASYPLGQGGTNTEAFF. In DNA form, the CDR3 reads TGTGCCAGCTACCCCCTTGGACAGGGCGGGACGAACACTGAAGCTTTCTTT.

There are a few counts of this clone. V is TRBV4-1 and J is TRBJ1-2, with D perhaps TRBD1 (5 bases). This CDR3 is built from 16 residues. V gave up 5 bases and J gave up 2 bases, with 18 bases separating them. From germline, CDR1 is MGHRA and CDR2 YSYEKL. The CDR3 nucleotides are TGCGCCAGCAGCGAAGGGTCAACAGGCCGAAACTATGGCTACACCTTC. Translated: CASSEGSTGRNYGYTF.

This clone was counted only a few times. As DNA, the CDR3 is TGTGCCAGCAGTCCCCGGTGGACAGGTGGCTACACCTTC. As protein: CASSPRWTGGYTF. The rearrangement links TRBV27 to TRBJ1-2, with 7 bases identical to TRBD1. The CDR3 has 13 amino acids. Germline CDR1 is MNHEY and CDR2 is SMNVEV (reference sequence). J was trimmed by 7 bases and V by 5 bases; bases with no gene match: 7.

The CDR3 DNA reads TGTGCCAGCAGCAAATCATCGAACACCGGGGAGCTGTTTTTT. It encodes CASSKSSNTGELFF. V gene TRBV2 combines with J gene TRBJ2-2; D remains ambiguous. V was clipped by 6 bases and J by 0 bases, with 8 bases between them. Looked up from germline, CDR1 is SNHLY and CDR2 is FYNNEI. The CDR3 is 14 residues long.

This clone has just a few counts. The DNA for the CDR3 is TGTGCCTGGAAGCAGGGGACCTCCTACGAGCAGTACTTC. It codes for CAWKQGTSYEQYF. V and J are TRBV30 and TRBJ2-7; D may be TRBD1 (6 bases). The germline V gene has CDR1 GTSNPN and CDR2 SVGIG (reference sequence). V lost 4 bases and J 0 bases, leaving 10 bases between the germline ends. CDR3 size: 13 residues.

This clone turned up a few times. V is TRBV6-5 and J is TRBJ2-5; 7 nucleotides align to TRBD2. The J call may be wrong; the DNA end is better matched by TRBJ2-7. CDR1 is MNHEY, CDR2 SVGAGI, per germline. This CDR3 is built from 14 residues. The CDR3 protein is CASRRQREGYEQYF. The CDR3 DNA reads TGTGCCAGCAGGAGACAGAGGGAGGGCTACGAGCAGTACTTC.

The gene calls are TRBV4-1 and TRBJ2-7, with unresolved D. Trimming removed 0 bases at V and 1 base at J, with 7 bases between. This CDR3 has 14 residues. Germline V gene lookup returns CDR1 MGHRA and CDR2 YSYEKL. CDR3 coding DNA: TGCGCCAGCAGCCAAGAGCGGCAGTCCTACGAGCAGTACTTC. As protein: CASSQERQSYEQYF.

The chain is built from TRBV5-6 and TRBJ2-2; D call uncertain. With 0 bases removed from V and 1 base from J, the gap between germline ends came to 7 bases. CDR1 is SGHDT, CDR2 YYEEEE, per germline. The CDR3 is 15 amino acids. CDR3 in amino acids: CASSLVRRNTGELFF. CDR3 DNA: TGTGCCAGCAGCTTGGTGCGGAGGAACACCGGGGAGCTGTTTTTT.

This clone occurred a few times. The gene calls are TRBV7-2 and TRBJ1-1, with D possibly being TRBD1 (5 bases). Germline V CDR1 and CDR2: SGHTA, FQGNSA. Trimming took 6 bases from V and 5 from J, leaving 10 bases between them. The CDR3 length is 12 residues. The CDR3 region is CASSDRKTEAFF. CDR3 DNA sequence: TGTGCCAGCAGTGACAGAAAGACTGAAGCTTTCTTT.

In its sample, this clone was seen a few times. The chain employs TRBV15 and TRBJ2-1, with 15 bases aligning to TRBD2. The CDR3 totals 16 residues. V shed 8 bases, J shed 7 bases, and the junction held 9 bases outside the gene matches. From germline, CDR1 is LNHNV and CDR2 YYDKDF (reference sequence). In nucleotides, the CDR3 is TGTGCCACCCTACGGACTAGCGGGGGGGCATTGAATGAGCAGTTCTTC. Amino acid sequence: CATLRTSGGALNEQFF.

This clone was detected a few times. The rearrangement uses TRBV29-1 and TRBJ2-7; 9 nucleotides align to TRBD2. This CDR3 is built from 12 residues. Germline trimming cut 7 bases from V and 6 bases from J; bases unmatched to any gene: 7. Germline V gene lookup returns CDR1 SQVTM and CDR2 ANQGSEA. For the CDR3, the DNA is TGCAGCGGGGGACTAGCTGGTGGCGAGCAGTACTTC. Translation: CSGGLAGGEQYF.

This CDR3 reads CASTLGEYTEAFF. The DNA of the CDR3 is TGTGCCAGCACCCTGGGAGAGTACACTGAAGCTTTCTTT. The rearrangement joins TRBV6-5 to TRBJ1-1, with unresolved D. The V gene lost 7 bases and the J gene lost 3 bases, with 12 bases spanning the gap. Germline V gene data show CDR1 as MNHEY and CDR2 as SVGAGI. This CDR3 has 13 residues.

The V and J genes are TRBV23-1 and TRBJ1-3, with D tentatively TRBD1 (6 bases). TRBV23-1 counts as an open reading frame of uncertain function. V was clipped by 2 bases and J by 0 bases, with 23 bases between them. The CDR3 is 20 residues long. CDR3 residues: CASSQGSPPGGGHSGNTIYF. The CDR3 DNA sequence: TGCGCCAGCAGTCAAGGGTCCCCCCCCGGGGGGGGGCACTCTGGAAACACCATATATTTT.

CDR3 loop: CASSLGQGISYEQYF. The CDR3 bases are TGTGCCAGCAGCTTGGGGCAGGGAATCTCCTACGAGCAGTACTTC. This chain connects TRBV5-4 to TRBJ2-5; D perhaps matches TRBD1 (5 bases). Near its end, the DNA agrees better with TRBJ2-7, so the J call may be wrong. CDR3 length equals 15 residues. Germline V gives CDR1 SGHNT, CDR2 YYREEE (reference sequence).

A few counts support this clone. The chain uses TRBV6-5 and TRBJ1-2, with 8 bases fitting TRBD1. In germline, CDR1 is MNHEY, CDR2 SVGAGI. The CDR3 spans 14 residues. The trim removed 4 bases at V and 4 bases at J, leaving 5 bases unmatched. The CDR3 DNA follows: TGTGCCAGCAGTTTCCTGACAGGGGTCTATGGCTACACCTTC. Translation gives CASSFLTGVYGYTF.

CDR3 sequence (DNA): TGTGCCAGCAGTTTATGGACAGGGAAGCCCGAGACCCAGTACTTC. This gives the protein CASSLWTGKPETQYF. The chain uses TRBV28 and TRBJ2-5; TRBD1 matches at 7 bases. This CDR3 has 15 residues. Germline V CDR1 and CDR2: MDHEN, SYDVKM. V lost 0 bases to trimming and J lost 5 bases; unmatched junction nucleotides: 6.

This clone was detected only a few times. V usage is TRBV5-5 and J usage is TRBJ1-4; D gene unclear. The CDR3 has 15 residues. V shed 4 bases and J shed 6 bases, with 16 bases lying between them. CDR1 is SGHKS and CDR2 is YYEKEE in the germline V gene (reference sequence). Here the CDR3 DNA reads TGTGCCAGCAGCCCCACCGGGAGACAAGATGAAAAACTGTTTTTT. Amino acids: CASSPTGRQDEKLFF.

The chain joins TRBV5-1 to TRBJ2-5; D ambiguous. V was cut by 4 bases and J by 1 base, with 11 bases left in between. The germline CDR1 and CDR2 sequences are SGHRS and YFSETQ. This CDR3 has 14 residues. The chain's CDR3 is CASSQDLFQETQYF. CDR3 sequence (DNA): TGCGCCAGCAGCCAGGATCTGTTCCAAGAGACCCAGTACTTC.

This clone was seen a handful of times. The genes are TRBV7-9 and TRBJ2-7; 9 bases are shared with TRBD1. The CDR3 has 14 amino acids. V lost 5 bases to trimming and J lost 4 bases; unmatched junction nucleotides: 6. In germline, CDR1 is SEHNR, CDR2 FQNEAQ (reference sequence). The CDR3 spells CASSPRQGGYEQYF. The CDR3 DNA sequence: TGTGCCAGCAGCCCACGACAGGGGGGTTACGAGCAGTACTTC.